The rows below give T cell receptor beta chains drawn from one sample of a study of blood T cells in healthy people across ages. From the 5' RACE reads, TCRdb called clonotypes with MiXCR, one entry per CDR3 protein. In the table there are 730,000 or so distinct CDR3 sequences, around 38% of which are singletons. Sample: blood. All receptors come from a man older than 75 in good health. The CDR3 runs from the conserved cysteine through the conserved F or W. A D gene is named only where the DNA matches it firmly. A clone size is listed for some rows: how often the clone was seen (once, few, many), or a class if it is expanded.

V gene	clone size	CDR3 length	J gene	D gene	CDR3 DNA	CDR3 protein
TRBV5-1	few	14	TRBJ2-7	.	TGCGCCAGCAGCGCAGGTACTACCGTCAATGAGCAGTACTTC	CASSAGTTVNEQYF
TRBV6-2/TRBV6-3	few	16	TRBJ2-7	.	TGTGCCAGCAGTTACTTACGCCGGACTCACCCTCCCGAGCAGTACTTC	CASSYLRRTHPPEQYF
TRBV3-1	few	13	TRBJ2-5	.	TGTGCCAGCAGCCATTTAAGGGACCTAAAGCAGTACTTC	CASSHLRDLKQYF
TRBV10-2	.	16	TRBJ1-1	.	TGCGCCAGCAGTGACCGGGAAGTCGGGTTGAACACTGAAGCTTTCTTT	CASSDREVGLNTEAFF
TRBV29-1	many	13	TRBJ2-7	TRBD2	TGCAGCGTTGCTAGCGGGCCGACCTACGAGCAGTACTTC	CSVASGPTYEQYF
TRBV14	many	13	TRBJ2-7	.	TGTGCCAGCAGCCAAGATTGGCAGGGCGAGCAGTACTTC	CASSQDWQGEQYF
TRBV11-1	.	15	TRBJ2-3	TRBD1	TGTGCCAGCAGGGGACAGACTTATAGCACAGATACGCAGTATTTT	CASRGQTYSTDTQYF
TRBV3-1	.	17	TRBJ1-2	.	TGTGCCAGCAGCCAAGAAATGAGTCGACGGGGGGGCTATGGCTACACCTTC	CASSQEMSRRGGYGYTF
TRBV29-1	many	12	TRBJ2-5	.	TGCAGCGGGGCCCTCACCCAAGAGACCCAGTACTTC	CSGALTQETQYF
TRBV7-2	.	13	TRBJ2-3	.	TGTGCCAGCAGCGTAATGGGGACAGATACGCAGTATTTT	CASSVMGTDTQYF
TRBV5-1	.	16	TRBJ2-7	TRBD1	TGCGCCAGCAGCTTGGGGACAGGGGGGAGGACCTACGAGCAGTACTTC	CASSLGTGGRTYEQYF
TRBV6-2/TRBV6-3	few	15	TRBJ2-5	.	TGTGCCAGCAGTCTGGAAGGACTACCGGCGGAGACCCAGTACTTC	CASSLEGLPAETQYF
TRBV9	.	15	TRBJ2-1	.	TGTGCCAGCAGCGTGGGGGAGCTGCTTTTCGATGAGCAGTTCTTC	CASSVGELLFDEQFF
TRBV9	.	15	TRBJ2-7	TRBD1	TGTGCCAGCAGTGAGACAGGGGGATTTACTTACGAGCAGTACTTC	CASSETGGFTYEQYF
TRBV11-3	.	14	TRBJ2-1	.	TGTGCCAGCAGCAAAACGGGGCGATTAAATGAGCAGTTCTTC	CASSKTGRLNEQFF
TRBV12-3/TRBV12-4	.	14	TRBJ1-5	.	TGTGCCAACAGATCTAGTGGACGCAATCAGCCCCAGCATTTT	CANRSSGRNQPQHF
TRBV7-9	.	16	TRBJ2-7	TRBD1	TGTGCCAGCAGCCCCCGGAGACAGGGGGAATTGTACGAGCAGTACTTC	CASSPRRQGELYEQYF
TRBV12-3/TRBV12-4	few	14	TRBJ1-2	.	TGTGCCAGCAGTGAGACTAGGATACGGAGTGGCTACACCTTC	CASSETRIRSGYTF
TRBV7-9	.	19	TRBJ2-7	TRBD2	TGTGCCAGCAGCTTTGGGCAGGGGGGTACTAGCGGGAGTCTCGATGAGCAGTACTTC	CASSFGQGGTSGSLDEQYF
TRBV7-9	many	13	TRBJ2-3	.	TGTGCCAGCAGCGTCCGACTCACAGATACGCAGTATTTT	CASSVRLTDTQYF
TRBV20-1	.	12	TRBJ1-1	TRBD1	TGCAGTGCGGGACAGGGGATCACTGAAGCTTTCTTT	CSAGQGITEAFF
TRBV4-3	few	14	TRBJ2-7	TRBD1	TGCGCCAGCAGCCTAAACAGGGGACCCTACGAGCAGTACTTC	CASSLNRGPYEQYF
TRBV11-2	.	14	TRBJ2-5	.	TGTGCCAGCAGCTTAGGGCTACCCTCGGAGACCCAGTACTTC	CASSLGLPSETQYF
TRBV7-2	.	13	TRBJ1-1	.	TGTGCCAGCAGCTTTCTCCGGGACACTGAAGCTTTCTTT	CASSFLRDTEAFF
TRBV21-1	.	15	TRBJ2-3	.	TGTGCCAGCAGCAATCGGTTAACGGACGCAGATACGCAGTATTTT	CASSNRLTDADTQYF
TRBV3-1	few	13	TRBJ2-5	.	TGTGCCAGCAGCCAAGGATTCCGGGAGACCCAGTACTTC	CASSQGFRETQYF
TRBV6-2/TRBV6-3	few	12	TRBJ1-2	.	TGTGCCAGCAGTCGGGATCTCTATGGCTACACCTTC	CASSRDLYGYTF
TRBV14	few	13	TRBJ2-2	.	TGTGCCAGCAGCCAGCCCACAGGGCGGGAGCTGTTTTTT	CASSQPTGRELFF
TRBV7-2	few	13	TRBJ2-7	TRBD1	TGTGCCAGCAGCTACCAGGGGGCGTGGGAGCAGTACTTC	CASSYQGAWEQYF
TRBV4-2	few	16	TRBJ2-1	TRBD2	TGTGCCAGCAGCCAACGATCCGGGGGGGCGGGGAATGAGCAGTTCTTC	CASSQRSGGAGNEQFF
TRBV6-4	.	15	TRBJ1-4	.	TGTGCCAGCAGTGACTCGAAGGCACTCACTGAAAAACTGTTTTTT	CASSDSKALTEKLFF
TRBV20-1	many	16	TRBJ2-3	TRBD1	TGCAGTGCTAGACAAGGAGGACAGGGGTTTTCAGATACGCAGTATTTT	CSARQGGQGFSDTQYF
TRBV4-2	few	16	TRBJ2-1	TRBD1	TGTGCCAGCAGCCAACCAGGGACAGGGATGAGGAATGAGCAGTTCTTC	CASSQPGTGMRNEQFF
TRBV6-5	.	14	TRBJ2-7	.	TGTGCCAGCAGTGACGGGGGGACAGGCGCCGAGCAGTACTTC	CASSDGGTGAEQYF
TRBV3-1	.	15	TRBJ2-3	.	TGTGCCAGCAGCCAATTTGCGGGATCTACAGATACGCAGTATTTT	CASSQFAGSTDTQYF
TRBV24-1	many	13	TRBJ2-7	.	TGTGCCACCAGTGAGGACGGGAACAACGAGCAGTACTTC	CATSEDGNNEQYF
TRBV5-1	few	15	TRBJ2-5	TRBD1	TGCGCCAGCAGCTTGGCCGGGACAGAAAAAGAGACCCAGTACTTC	CASSLAGTEKETQYF
TRBV29-1	.	13	TRBJ2-5	.	TGCAGCGTTGAGGTTAAGGAGGAAGGGACCCAGTACTTC	CSVEVKEEGTQYF
TRBV5-1	many	14	TRBJ2-6	.	TGCGCCAGCAGTATGTCCTCTGGGGCCAACGTCCTGACTTTC	CASSMSSGANVLTF
TRBV11-2	once	16	TRBJ2-7	TRBD2	TGTGCCAGCAGCAATTCGAGAGGACTAGAGTTTCGCGAGCAGTACTTC	CASSNSRGLEFREQYF
TRBV20-1	.	14	TRBJ2-1	TRBD2	TGCAGTGCTTTCCGGACTAGCGGCAGGGAGACCCAGTTCTTC	CSAFRTSGRETQFF
TRBV7-9	.	12	TRBJ2-1	.	TGTGCCAGCAGCTTAACTTTCTATGAGCAGTTCTTC	CASSLTFYEQFF
TRBV6-2/TRBV6-3	.	14	TRBJ2-7	.	TGTGCCAGCAGGAGGACAGACGCCAGCTACGAGCAGTACTTC	CASRRTDASYEQYF
TRBV7-9	few	16	TRBJ1-4	TRBD1	TGTGCCAGCAGCTTCGAGGGGACAGGGCATAGGGAAAAACTGTTTTTT	CASSFEGTGHREKLFF
TRBV10-3	many	13	TRBJ2-3	.	TGTGCCATCAGTGGGGGTGACACAGATACGCAGTATTTT	CAISGGDTDTQYF
TRBV20-1	.	14	TRBJ2-7	TRBD1	TGCAGTGCCGACGGGACAGGGGGCAGGTACGAGCAGTACTTC	CSADGTGGRYEQYF
TRBV5-1	.	12	TRBJ1-1	.	TGCGCCAGCAGCTTCCCGGACGGTGAAGCTTTCTTT	CASSFPDGEAFF
TRBV12-3/TRBV12-4	.	18	TRBJ2-3	TRBD2	TGTGCCAGCAGCTTGTATAGACTAGCGGGAGGACGGGCAGATACGCAGTATTTT	CASSLYRLAGGRADTQYF
TRBV12-3/TRBV12-4	few	14	TRBJ2-3	TRBD2	TGTGCCAGCAGTCGGACTAGCGGTGGAGATACGCAGTATTTT	CASSRTSGGDTQYF
TRBV4-3	many	15	TRBJ1-2	.	TGCGCCAGCAGCCAAGAAACGACACTCGGCTATGGCTACACCTTC	CASSQETTLGYGYTF
TRBV14	.	18	TRBJ2-2	TRBD1	TGTGCCAGCAGCCAAGATCTAAGGACAGGGTTTGGCACCGGGGAGCTGTTTTTT	CASSQDLRTGFGTGELFF